These T cell receptor beta chains were read from a single sample in a study of T cell responses to AZD1222 COVID-19 vaccine. Only in-frame clones appear in the TCRdb table, and some are missing; sequencing was by immunoSEQ multiplex PCR. The table shows about 140,000 clones, with about nine tenths occurring only once. Sequencing used peripheral blood, obtained on day 0 of AZD1222 vaccination. These receptors were collected from an adult in good health. The CDR3 runs from the conserved cysteine through the conserved F or W. A D gene is named only where the DNA matches it firmly. A clone size is listed for some rows: how often the clone was seen (once, few, many), or a class if it is expanded.

>TRBJ2-5|-|-|TRBV5-6
TGTGCCAGCAGCTTGCTTCCAAACCAGGACCAAGAGACCCAGTACTTC
CASSLLPNQDQETQYF
>TRBJ1-2|few|TRBD1|TRBV30
TGTGCCTGGACAAACCCCACAGGGGTAGGTGGCTACACCTTC
CAWTNPTGVGGYTF
>TRBJ1-2|once|-|TRBV12-3/TRBV12-4
TGTGCCAGCAGTTCTAACTATGGCTACACCTTC
CASSSNYGYTF
>TRBJ1-5|-|-|TRBV28
TGTGCCAGTAGGCAGGGTAATCAGCCCCAGCATTTT
CASRQGNQPQHF
>TRBJ2-5|once|TRBD2|TRBV7-2
TGTGCCAGCAGCCTTGCCCTAGCGGTTAGTCAAGAGACCCAGTACTTC
CASSLALAVSQETQYF
>TRBJ2-3|-|TRBD1|TRBV5-8
TGTGCCAGCAGTCTGGACAGGGGACCCTCAAATACGCAGTATTTT
CASSLDRGPSNTQYF
>TRBJ2-1|-|TRBD2|TRBV30
TGTGCCTGGGATGGGACTAGCGGGATCAATGAGCAGTTCTTC
CAWDGTSGINEQFF
>TRBJ2-1|-|TRBD2|TRBV7-8
TGTGCCAGCAGCTTACTCCTTTCGGGAGGGCAGTTCTTC
CASSLLLSGGQFF
>TRBJ1-1|-|-|TRBV11-2
TGTGCCAGCAGCCCCGGAGCCTGGACGGGCACTGAAGCTTTCTTT
CASSPGAWTGTEAFF
>TRBJ2-5|-|TRBD2|TRBV5-4
TGTGCCAGCAGCTTGGAAGGACTAGCGGGGGAGACCCAGTACTTC
CASSLEGLAGETQYF
>TRBJ1-6|-|TRBD1|TRBV28
TGTGCCAGCACCCCAGGGGGAGCCAGTGGTTCACCCCTCCACTTT
CASTPGGASGSPLHF
>TRBJ2-3|-|-|TRBV24-1
TGTGCCACCAGTGATGATGGTACAGATACGCAGTATTTT
CATSDDGTDTQYF
>TRBJ1-1|-|-|TRBV5-1
TGCGCCAGCAGCCTGCTCGGACCTCTCAACACTGAAGCTTTCTTT
CASSLLGPLNTEAFF
>TRBJ2-3|once|TRBD2|TRBV4-1
TGCGCCAGCAGCCCCGGGACTAGCGTCGATACGCAGTATTTT
CASSPGTSVDTQYF
>TRBJ1-5|-|-|TRBV24-1
TGTGCCACCCCGTCAGGGTGTCAGCCCCAGCATTTT
CATPSGCQPQHF
>TRBJ1-2|-|-|TRBV3-1/TRBV3-2
TGTGCCAGCAGCCAAACAGGGCACTATGGCTACACCTTC
CASSQTGHYGYTF
>TRBJ2-3|-|TRBD1|TRBV27
TGTGCCAGCTTCGACAGGGGATACACAGATACGCAGTATTTT
CASFDRGYTDTQYF
>TRBJ1-1|-|TRBD1|TRBV10-2
TGCGCCAGCAGTCCCGGGACAGTGAACACTGAAGCTTTCTTT
CASSPGTVNTEAFF
>TRBJ1-1|-|-|TRBV27
TGTGCCAGCAGTTTAAACAGGGCGAACACTGAAGCTTTCTTT
CASSLNRANTEAFF
>TRBJ1-3|few|-|TRBV7-8
TGTGCCAGCAGCTTACTAAACACCATATATTTT
CASSLLNTIYF
>TRBJ1-5|-|TRBD1|TRBV5-5
TGTGCCAGCAGCCTGACAGGGGCCCCCAATCAGCCCCAGCATTTT
CASSLTGAPNQPQHF